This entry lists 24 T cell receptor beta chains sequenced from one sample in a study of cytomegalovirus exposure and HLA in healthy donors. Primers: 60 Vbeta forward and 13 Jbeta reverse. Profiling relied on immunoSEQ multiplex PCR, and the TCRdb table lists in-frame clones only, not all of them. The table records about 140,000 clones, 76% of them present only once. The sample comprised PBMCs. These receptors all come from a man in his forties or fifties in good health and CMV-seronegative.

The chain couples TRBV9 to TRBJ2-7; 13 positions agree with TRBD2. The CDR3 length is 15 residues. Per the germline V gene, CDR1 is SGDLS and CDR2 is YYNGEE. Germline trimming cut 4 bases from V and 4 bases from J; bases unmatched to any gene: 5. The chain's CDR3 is CASSLTSGRSYEQYF. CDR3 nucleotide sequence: TGTGCCAGCAGCCTGACTAGCGGGAGGTCTTACGAGCAGTACTTC.

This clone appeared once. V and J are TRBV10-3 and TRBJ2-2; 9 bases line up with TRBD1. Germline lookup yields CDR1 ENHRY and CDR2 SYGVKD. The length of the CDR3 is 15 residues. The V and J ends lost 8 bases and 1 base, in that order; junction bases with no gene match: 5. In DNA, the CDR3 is TGTGCCATCGGTGTGGGACAGGGGAACACCGGGGAGCTGTTTTTT. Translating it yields CAIGVGQGNTGELFF.

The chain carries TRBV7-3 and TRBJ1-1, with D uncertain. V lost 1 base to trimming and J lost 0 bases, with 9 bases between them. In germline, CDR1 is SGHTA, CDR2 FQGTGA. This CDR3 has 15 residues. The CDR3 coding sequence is TGTGCCAGCAGCTTAAATGCAGGTTTGAACACTGAAGCTTTCTTT. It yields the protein CASSLNAGLNTEAFF.

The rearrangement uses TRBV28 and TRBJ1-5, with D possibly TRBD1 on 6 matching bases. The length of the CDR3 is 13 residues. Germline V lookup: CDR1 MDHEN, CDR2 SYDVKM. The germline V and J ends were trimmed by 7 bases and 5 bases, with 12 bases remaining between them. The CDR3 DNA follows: TGTGCCAGCAATCGACAGGTCGATCAGCCCCAGCATTTT. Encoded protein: CASNRQVDQPQHF.

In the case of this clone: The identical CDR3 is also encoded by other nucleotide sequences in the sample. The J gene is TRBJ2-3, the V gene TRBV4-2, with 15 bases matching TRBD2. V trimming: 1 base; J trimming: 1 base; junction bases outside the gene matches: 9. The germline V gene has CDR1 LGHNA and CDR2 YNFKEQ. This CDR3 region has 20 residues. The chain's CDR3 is CASSQVSGLAGGPGTDTQYF. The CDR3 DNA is TGTGCCAGCAGCCAAGTATCAGGACTAGCGGGAGGGCCGGGCACAGATACGCAGTATTTT.

The CDR3 sequence: CASSARGSSYNEQFF. CDR3 DNA: TGTGCCAGCAGTGCCCGCGGGAGCTCCTACAATGAGCAGTTCTTC. This sequence joins TRBV2 and TRBJ2-1; the match to TRBD2 covers 7 bases. Germline V gene sequence: CDR1 SNHLY, CDR2 FYNNEI. CDR3 length: 15 residues. V shed 4 bases and J 0 bases; nucleotides not matched to a gene: 3.

The CDR3 nucleotides are TGTGCCAGCAGTTCCCAGCGGGATGGGGTGAATGAGCAGTTCTTC. This encodes CASSSQRDGVNEQFF. The V call is TRBV6-5, the J call TRBJ2-1; 7 bases line up with TRBD2. From germline, CDR1 is MNHEY and CDR2 SVGAGI. CDR3 length: 15 residues. Germline trimming cut 4 bases from V and 7 bases from J; bases unmatched to any gene: 10.

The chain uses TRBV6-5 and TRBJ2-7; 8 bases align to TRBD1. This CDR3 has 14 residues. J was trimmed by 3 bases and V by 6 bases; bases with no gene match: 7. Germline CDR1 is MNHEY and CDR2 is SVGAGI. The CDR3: CASRATGGRYEQYF. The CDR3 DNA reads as TGTGCCAGCAGGGCTACAGGGGGTCGCTACGAGCAGTACTTC.

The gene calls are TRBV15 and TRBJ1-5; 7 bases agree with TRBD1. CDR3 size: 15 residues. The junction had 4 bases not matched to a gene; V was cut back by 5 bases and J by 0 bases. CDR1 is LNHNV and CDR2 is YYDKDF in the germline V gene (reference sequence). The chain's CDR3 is CATSGQDPSNQPQHF. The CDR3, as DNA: TGTGCCACCAGCGGACAGGATCCTAGCAATCAGCCCCAGCATTTT.

The CDR3 spells CASQGSGNTIYF. The CDR3 DNA sequence: TGTGCCAGCCAGGGCTCTGGAAACACCATATATTTT. The chain links TRBV6-6 to TRBJ1-3; a weak D match, TRBD1 (5 bases). Germline lookup yields CDR1 MNHNY and CDR2 SVGAGI (reference sequence). With 8 bases removed from V and 0 bases from J, the gap between germline ends came to 5 bases. The CDR3 runs to 12 residues.

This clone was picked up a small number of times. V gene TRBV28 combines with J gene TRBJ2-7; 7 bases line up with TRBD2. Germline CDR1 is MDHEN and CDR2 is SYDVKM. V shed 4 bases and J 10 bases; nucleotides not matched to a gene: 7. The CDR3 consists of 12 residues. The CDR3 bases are TGTGCCAGCAGTTGGGGGGGACTGGAACAGTACTTC. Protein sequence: CASSWGGLEQYF.

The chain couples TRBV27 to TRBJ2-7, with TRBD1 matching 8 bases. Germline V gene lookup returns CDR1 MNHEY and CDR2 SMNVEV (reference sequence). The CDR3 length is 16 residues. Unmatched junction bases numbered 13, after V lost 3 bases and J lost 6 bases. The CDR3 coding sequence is TGTGCCAGCAGTTTGCAAACCACAGGGGGGTTAGGCGAGCAGTACTTC. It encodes CASSLQTTGGLGEQYF.

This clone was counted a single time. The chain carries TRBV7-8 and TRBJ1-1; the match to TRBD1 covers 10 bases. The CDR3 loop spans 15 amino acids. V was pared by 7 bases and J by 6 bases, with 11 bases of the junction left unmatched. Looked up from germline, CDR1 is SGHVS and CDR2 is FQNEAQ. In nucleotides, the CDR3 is TGTGCCAGCAACGCCGGGACAGGGGATGTCGCTGAAGCTTTCTTT. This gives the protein CASNAGTGDVAEAFF.

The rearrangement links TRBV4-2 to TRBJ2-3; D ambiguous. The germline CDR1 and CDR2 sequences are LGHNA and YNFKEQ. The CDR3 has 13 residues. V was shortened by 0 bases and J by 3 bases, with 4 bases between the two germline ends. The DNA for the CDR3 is TGTGCCAGCAGCCAAGATCAGACAGATACGCAGTATTTT. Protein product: CASSQDQTDTQYF.

This CDR3 reads CASSPPGDTEAFF. CDR3 DNA sequence: TGTGCCAGCAGCCCGCCGGGGGACACTGAAGCTTTCTTT. This chain connects TRBV5-4 to TRBJ1-1, with D perhaps matching TRBD1 (5 bases). CDR3 length: 13 residues. V was clipped by 4 bases and J by 3 bases, with 10 bases between them. Per germline, CDR1 SGHNT and CDR2 YYREEE (reference sequence).

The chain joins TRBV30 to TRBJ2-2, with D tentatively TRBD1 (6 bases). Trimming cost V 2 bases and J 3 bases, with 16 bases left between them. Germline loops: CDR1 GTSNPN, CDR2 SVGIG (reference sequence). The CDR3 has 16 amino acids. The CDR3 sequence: CAWSSGPRTDTGELFF. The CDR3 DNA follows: TGTGCCTGGAGTTCTGGCCCGAGGACAGACACCGGGGAGCTGTTTTTT.

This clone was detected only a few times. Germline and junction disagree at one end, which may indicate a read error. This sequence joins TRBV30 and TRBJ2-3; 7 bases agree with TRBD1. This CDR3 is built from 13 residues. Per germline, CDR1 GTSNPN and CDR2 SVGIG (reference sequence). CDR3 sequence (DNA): TGTGCCTGGAGTGAGCCTGGGACAGATGCGCAGTATTTT. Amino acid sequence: CAWSEPGTDAQYF.

CDR3 in amino acids: CASSSTLTGGTYEQYF. The CDR3 bases are TGTGCCAGCAGCTCCACCTTGACCGGGGGGACCTACGAGCAGTACTTC. The chain joins TRBV11-3 to TRBJ2-7; TRBD2 matches 7 bases. The CDR3 runs to 16 residues. In germline, CDR1 is SGHNT, CDR2 YENEEA. V gave up 4 bases and J gave up 2 bases; unmatched junction bases: 11.

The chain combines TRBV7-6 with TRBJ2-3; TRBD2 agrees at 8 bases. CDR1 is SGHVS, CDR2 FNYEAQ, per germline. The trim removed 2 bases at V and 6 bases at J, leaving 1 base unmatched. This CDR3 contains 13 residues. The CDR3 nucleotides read TGTGCCAGCAGCTTAACGGGGGGGGATACGCAGTATTTT. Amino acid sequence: CASSLTGGDTQYF.

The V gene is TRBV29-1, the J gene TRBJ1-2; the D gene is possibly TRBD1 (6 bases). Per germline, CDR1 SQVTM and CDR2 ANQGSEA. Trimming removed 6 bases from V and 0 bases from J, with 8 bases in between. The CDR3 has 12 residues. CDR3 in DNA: TGCAGCGTCGGACAGACTAACTATGGCTACACCTTC. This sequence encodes CSVGQTNYGYTF.

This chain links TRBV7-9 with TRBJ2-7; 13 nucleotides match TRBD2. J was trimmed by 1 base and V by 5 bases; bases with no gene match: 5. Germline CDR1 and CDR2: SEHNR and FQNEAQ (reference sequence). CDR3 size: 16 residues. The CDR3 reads CASSVTSGRQSYEQYF. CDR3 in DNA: TGTGCCAGCAGCGTGACTAGCGGGAGGCAATCCTACGAGCAGTACTTC.

The CDR3 spells CASSYSAGDSNTIYF. CDR3 nucleotides: TGTGCCAGCAGTTATTCAGCGGGTGACAGTAACACCATATATTTT. The chain is built from TRBV6-5 and TRBJ1-3, with TRBD1 as a possible D gene (5 bases). The germline V gene encodes CDR1 MNHEY and CDR2 SVGAGI. V was trimmed by 3 bases and J by 7 bases, leaving 16 bases between them. The CDR3 sequence is 15 residues long.

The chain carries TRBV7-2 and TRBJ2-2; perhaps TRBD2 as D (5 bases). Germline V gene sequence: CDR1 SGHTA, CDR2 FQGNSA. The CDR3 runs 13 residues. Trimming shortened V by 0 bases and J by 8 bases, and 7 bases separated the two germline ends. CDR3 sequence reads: CASSLAEGGELFF. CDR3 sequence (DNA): TGTGCCAGCAGCTTAGCTGAGGGTGGGGAGCTGTTTTTT.

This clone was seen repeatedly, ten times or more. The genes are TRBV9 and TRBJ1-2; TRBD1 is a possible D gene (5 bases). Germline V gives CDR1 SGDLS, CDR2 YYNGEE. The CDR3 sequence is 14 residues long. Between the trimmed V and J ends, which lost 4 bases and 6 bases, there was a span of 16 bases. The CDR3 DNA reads TGTGCCAGCAGCAATTGGGGGGTCTTGGATGGCTACACCTTC. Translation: CASSNWGVLDGYTF.